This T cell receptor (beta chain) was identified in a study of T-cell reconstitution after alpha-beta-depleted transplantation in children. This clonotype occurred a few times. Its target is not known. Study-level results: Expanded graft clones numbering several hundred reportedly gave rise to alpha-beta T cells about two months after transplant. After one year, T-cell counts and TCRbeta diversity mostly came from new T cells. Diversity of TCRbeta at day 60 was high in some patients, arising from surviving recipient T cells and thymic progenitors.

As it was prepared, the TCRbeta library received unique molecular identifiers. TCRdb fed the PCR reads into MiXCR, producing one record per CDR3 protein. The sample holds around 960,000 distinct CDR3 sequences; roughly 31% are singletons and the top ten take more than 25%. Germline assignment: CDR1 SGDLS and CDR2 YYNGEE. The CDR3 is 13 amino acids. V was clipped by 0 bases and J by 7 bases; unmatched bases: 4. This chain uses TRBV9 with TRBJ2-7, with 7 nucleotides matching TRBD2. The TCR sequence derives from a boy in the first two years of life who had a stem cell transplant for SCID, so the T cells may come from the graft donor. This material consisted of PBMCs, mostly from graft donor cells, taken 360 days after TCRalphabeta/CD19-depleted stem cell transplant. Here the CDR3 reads CASSVDGAGEQYF. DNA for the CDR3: TGTGCCAGCAGCGTAGATGGAGCGGGAGAGCAGTACTTC.